The clone carrying this T cell receptor beta chain was counted a few times. Germline CDR1 is LGHDT and CDR2 is YNNKEL (reference sequence). After removal of 1 base from V and 9 bases from J, the junction contained 2 bases not matched to a gene. This CDR3 region has 12 residues. The source of the sample is a study of blood T cells in healthy people across ages. With a J-beta primer mix and a sample-barcoded 5' primer, a second PCR ran about 6 to 11 cycles. TCRdb reanalysed the 5' RACE reads using MiXCR and keeps one entry per CDR3 protein. The data show more than 800,000 distinct CDR3 sequences, more than 25% seen once.

The source material was blood. V is TRBV3-1 and J is TRBJ1-2; TRBD1 matches 7 bases. The origin of this receptor is a woman older than 75 in good health. CDR3 coding DNA: TGTGCCAGCAGCCAAGCGACAGGGCGCTACACCTTC. This sequence encodes CASSQATGRYTF.